Listed here are 5 T cell receptor beta chains from one sample, sequenced in a study of prognosis after radiotherapy for stage I lung cancer. The authors amplified TCR beta CDR3 from genomic DNA using two-round multiplex PCR. Primers specific to each TRBV and TRBJ gene were used in first-round PCR. TCRdb passed the multiplex PCR reads through MiXCR, listing each CDR3 protein once. The table shows 30,000 or so distinct CDR3 sequences, with around two fifths occurring only once. This specimen was PBMCs, taken before or after stereotactic body radiation therapy (not recorded which). These TCRs come from a donor over 45 with non-small cell lung cancer.

A single count supports this clonotype. This chain links TRBV5-1 with TRBJ2-1; 7 bases are shared with TRBD1. The CDR3 sequence is 15 residues long. CDR1 is SGHRS and CDR2 is YFSETQ in the germline V gene. The trim removed 2 bases at V and 8 bases at J, leaving 10 bases unmatched. The CDR3 sequence is CASSLQGPPSDEQFF. CDR3 coding DNA: TGCGCCAGCAGCTTACAGGGGCCCCCTAGTGATGAGCAGTTCTTC. Full variable domain (outside the CDR3, taken from reference TRBV5-1 and TRBJ2-1): KAGVTQTPRYLIKTRGQQVTLSCSPISGHRSVSWYQQTPGQGLQFLFEYFSETQRNKGNFPGRFSGRQFSNSRSEMNVSTLELGDSALYLCASSLQGPPSDEQFFGPGTRLTVL.

This clonotype is termed medium-sized. The chain couples TRBV12-3 or TRBV12-4 to TRBJ1-2; 7 bases map to TRBD1. Unmatched junction bases numbered 10, after V lost 4 bases and J lost 8 bases. The CDR3 has 14 amino acids. CDR3 in DNA: TGTGCCAGCAGTTCATCGACAGGGTCGCAAGGCTACACCTTC. Translated, it gives CASSSSTGSQGYTF.

This clonotype has ten or more counts. J is TRBJ2-3 and V is TRBV7-9, with 11 positions matching TRBD1. V shed 4 bases and J 2 bases; nucleotides not matched to a gene: 2. Germline-derived CDR1 and CDR2 are SEHNR and FQNEAQ (reference sequence). The CDR3 loop spans 15 amino acids. The CDR3 DNA reads as TGTGCCAGCAGCTGGACAGGGGGCGACACAGATACGCAGTATTTT. This encodes CASSWTGGDTDTQYF.

This clonotype was seen at least ten times. V gene TRBV3-1 combines with J gene TRBJ2-5, with TRBD2 matching 8 bases. Per the germline V gene, CDR1 is LGHDT and CDR2 is YNNKEL (reference sequence). This CDR3 is 16 amino acids long. The V gene end was trimmed by 0 bases and the J gene end by 4 bases; junction bases not matched to a gene: 7. The CDR3, as DNA: TGTGCCAGCAGCCAAGATCTGCCGGGGGGGGCAGAGACCCAGTACTTC. Amino acid sequence: CASSQDLPGGAETQYF.

CDR3 in amino acids: CATSVSETVNYGYTF. CDR3 sequence (DNA): TGTGCCACCAGTGTTTCCGAGACTGTGAACTATGGCTACACCTTC. The V and J genes are TRBV24-1 and TRBJ1-2; D call uncertain. CDR1 is KGHDR, CDR2 SFDVKD, per germline. V lost 5 bases to trimming and J lost 2 bases, with 14 bases between them. The CDR3 is 15 residues long.